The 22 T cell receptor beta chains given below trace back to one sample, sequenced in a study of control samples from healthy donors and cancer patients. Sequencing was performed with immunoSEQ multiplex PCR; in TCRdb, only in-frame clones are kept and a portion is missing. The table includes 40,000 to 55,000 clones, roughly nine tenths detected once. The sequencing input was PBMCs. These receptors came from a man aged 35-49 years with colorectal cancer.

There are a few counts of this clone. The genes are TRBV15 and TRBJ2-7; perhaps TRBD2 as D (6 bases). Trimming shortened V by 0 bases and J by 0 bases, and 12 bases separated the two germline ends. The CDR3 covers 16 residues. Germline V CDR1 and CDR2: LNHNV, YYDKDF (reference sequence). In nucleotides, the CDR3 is TGTGCCACCAGCAGAGATCGGTTAGCGGCCTCCTACGAGCAGTACTTC. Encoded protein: CATSRDRLAASYEQYF.

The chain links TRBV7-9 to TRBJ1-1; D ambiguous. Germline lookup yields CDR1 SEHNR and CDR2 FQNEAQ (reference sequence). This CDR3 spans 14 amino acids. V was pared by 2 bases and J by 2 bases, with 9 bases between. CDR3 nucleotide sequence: TGTGCCAGCAGCTTACGGCAGGCCAACACTGAAGCTTTCTTT. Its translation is CASSLRQANTEAFF.

CDR3 bases: TGTGCCTGGAGCGGACAGTTAAACATTCAGTACTTC. It is translated as CAWSGQLNIQYF. The gene calls are TRBV30 and TRBJ2-4; perhaps TRBD1 as D (6 bases). The germline V gene encodes CDR1 GTSNPN and CDR2 SVGIG (reference sequence). Trimming took 3 bases from V and 6 from J, leaving 9 bases between them. The CDR3 runs 12 residues.

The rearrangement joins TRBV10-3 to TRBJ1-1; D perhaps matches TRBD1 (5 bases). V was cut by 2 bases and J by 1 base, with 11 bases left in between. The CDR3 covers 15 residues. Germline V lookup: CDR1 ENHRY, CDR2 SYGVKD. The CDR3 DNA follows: TGTGCCATCAGTGAGCCGGGACGGGCGAACACTGAAGCTTTCTTT. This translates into CAISEPGRANTEAFF.

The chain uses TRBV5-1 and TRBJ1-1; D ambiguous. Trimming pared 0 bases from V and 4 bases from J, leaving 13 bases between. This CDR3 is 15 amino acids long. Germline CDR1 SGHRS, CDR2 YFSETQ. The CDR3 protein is CASSLGEGWGTEAFF. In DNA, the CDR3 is TGCGCCAGCAGCTTGGGAGAGGGTTGGGGCACTGAAGCTTTCTTT.

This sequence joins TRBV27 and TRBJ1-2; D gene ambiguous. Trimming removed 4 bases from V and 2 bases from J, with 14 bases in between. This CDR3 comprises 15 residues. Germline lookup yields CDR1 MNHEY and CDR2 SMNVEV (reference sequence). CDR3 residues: CASSSPAEGNYGYTF. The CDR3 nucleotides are TGTGCCAGCAGTTCCCCGGCGGAGGGCAACTATGGCTACACCTTC.

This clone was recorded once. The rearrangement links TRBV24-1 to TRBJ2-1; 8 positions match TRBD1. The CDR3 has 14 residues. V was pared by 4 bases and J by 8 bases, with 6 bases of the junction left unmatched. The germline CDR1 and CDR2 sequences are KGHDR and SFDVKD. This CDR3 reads CATSEAGQGDEQFF. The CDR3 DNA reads TGTGCCACCAGTGAAGCCGGACAGGGCGATGAGCAGTTCTTC.

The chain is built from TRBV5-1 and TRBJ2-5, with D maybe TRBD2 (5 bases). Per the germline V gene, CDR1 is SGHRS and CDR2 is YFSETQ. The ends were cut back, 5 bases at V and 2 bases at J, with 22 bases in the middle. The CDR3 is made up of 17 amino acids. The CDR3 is CASRLLLDYRGQETQYF. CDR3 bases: TGCGCCAGCAGACTACTCCTAGACTATCGTGGACAAGAGACCCAGTACTTC.

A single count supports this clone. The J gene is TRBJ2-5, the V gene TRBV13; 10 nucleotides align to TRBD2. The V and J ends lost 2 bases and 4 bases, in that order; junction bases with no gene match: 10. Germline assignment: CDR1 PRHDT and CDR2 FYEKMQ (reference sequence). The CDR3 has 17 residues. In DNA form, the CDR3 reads TGTGCCAGCAGCTTACTGGCTAGCGGGAGACTAAGAGAGACCCAGTACTTC. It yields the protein CASSLLASGRLRETQYF.

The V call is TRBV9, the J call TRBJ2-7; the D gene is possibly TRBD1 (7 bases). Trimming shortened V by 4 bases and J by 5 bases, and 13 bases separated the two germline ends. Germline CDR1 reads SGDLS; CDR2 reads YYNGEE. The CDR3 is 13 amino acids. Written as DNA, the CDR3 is TGTGCCAGCAGCTCCGGAGGGGGCAACGAGCAGTACTTC. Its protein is CASSSGGGNEQYF.

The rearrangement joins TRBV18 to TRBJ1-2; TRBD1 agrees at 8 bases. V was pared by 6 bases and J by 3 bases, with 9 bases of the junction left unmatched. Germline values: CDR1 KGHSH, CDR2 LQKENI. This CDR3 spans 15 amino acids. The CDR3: CASSRGSGGHYGYTF. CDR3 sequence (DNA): TGTGCCAGCTCGCGAGGGTCAGGGGGCCACTATGGCTACACCTTC.

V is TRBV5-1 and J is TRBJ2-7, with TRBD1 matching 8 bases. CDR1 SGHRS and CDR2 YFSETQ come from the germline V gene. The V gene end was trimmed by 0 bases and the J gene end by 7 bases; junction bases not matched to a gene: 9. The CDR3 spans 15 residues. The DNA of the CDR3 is TGCGCCAGCAGCTTGGGACAGGGGACTTTTAGGGAGCAGTACTTC. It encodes CASSLGQGTFREQYF.

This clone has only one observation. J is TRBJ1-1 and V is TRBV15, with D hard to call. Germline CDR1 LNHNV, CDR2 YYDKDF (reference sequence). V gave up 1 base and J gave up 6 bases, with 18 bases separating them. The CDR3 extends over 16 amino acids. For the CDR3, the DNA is TGTGCCACCAGCAGAGTCGCCAGTTTCTTCGGGGCTGAAGCTTTCTTT. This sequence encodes CATSRVASFFGAEAFF.

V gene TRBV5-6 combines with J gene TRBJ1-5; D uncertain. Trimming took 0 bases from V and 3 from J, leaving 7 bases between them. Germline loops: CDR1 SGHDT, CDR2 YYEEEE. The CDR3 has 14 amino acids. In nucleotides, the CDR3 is TGTGCCAGCAGCTTGGGGCAGATCAATCAGCCCCAGCATTTT. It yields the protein CASSLGQINQPQHF.

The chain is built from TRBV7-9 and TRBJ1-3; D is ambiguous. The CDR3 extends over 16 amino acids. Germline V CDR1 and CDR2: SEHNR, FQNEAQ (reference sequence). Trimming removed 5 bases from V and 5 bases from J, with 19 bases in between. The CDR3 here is CASSLPEGSIRNTIYF. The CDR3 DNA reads TGTGCCAGCAGCCTGCCGGAGGGCAGCATTAGAAACACCATATATTTT.

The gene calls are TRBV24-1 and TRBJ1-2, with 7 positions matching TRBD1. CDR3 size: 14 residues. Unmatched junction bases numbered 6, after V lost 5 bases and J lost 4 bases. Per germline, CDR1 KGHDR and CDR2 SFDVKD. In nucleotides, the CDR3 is TGTGCCACCAGTGCTCAGGGGGGGCTCTATGGCTACACCTTC. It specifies CATSAQGGLYGYTF.

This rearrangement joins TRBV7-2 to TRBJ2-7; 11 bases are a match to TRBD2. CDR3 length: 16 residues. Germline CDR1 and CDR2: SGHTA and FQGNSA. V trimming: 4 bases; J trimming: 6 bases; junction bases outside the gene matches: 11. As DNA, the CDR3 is TGTGCCAGCAGCTACTTCGTAGCGGGAGGGGGGGCCGAGCAGTACTTC. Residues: CASSYFVAGGGAEQYF.

The CDR3 region has the DNA TGTGCCAGCAGTGTTTGGGAGACAACTTTCTTT. Residues: CASSVWETTFF. The J gene is TRBJ1-1, the V gene TRBV2, with D unclear. V was cut by 4 bases and J by 12 bases, with 12 bases left in between. The CDR3 is made up of 11 amino acids. Germline CDR1 is SNHLY and CDR2 is FYNNEI.

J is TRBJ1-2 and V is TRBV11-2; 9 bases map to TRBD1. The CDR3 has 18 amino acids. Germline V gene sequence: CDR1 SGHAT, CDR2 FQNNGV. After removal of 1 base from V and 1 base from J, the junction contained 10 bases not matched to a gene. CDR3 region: CASSLGGTGKTVNYGYTF. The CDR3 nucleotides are TGTGCCAGCAGCTTAGGAGGGACAGGGAAAACGGTTAACTATGGCTACACCTTC.

This CDR3 reads CASSPWEASNEQFF. CDR3 coding DNA: TGTGCCAGCAGCCCATGGGAGGCCTCCAATGAGCAGTTCTTC. The chain has TRBV7-9 and TRBJ2-1; D possibly corresponds to TRBD2 (6 bases). The CDR3 runs 14 residues. V was shortened by 5 bases and J by 6 bases, with 14 bases between the two germline ends. The germline CDR1 and CDR2 sequences are SEHNR and FQNEAQ (reference sequence).

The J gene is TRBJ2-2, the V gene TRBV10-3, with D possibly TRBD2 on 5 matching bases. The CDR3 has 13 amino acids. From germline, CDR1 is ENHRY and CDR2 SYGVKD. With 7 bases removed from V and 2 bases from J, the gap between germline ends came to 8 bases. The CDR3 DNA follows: TGTGCCATCACGGGAACAAACACCGGGGAGCTGTTTTTT. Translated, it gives CAITGTNTGELFF.

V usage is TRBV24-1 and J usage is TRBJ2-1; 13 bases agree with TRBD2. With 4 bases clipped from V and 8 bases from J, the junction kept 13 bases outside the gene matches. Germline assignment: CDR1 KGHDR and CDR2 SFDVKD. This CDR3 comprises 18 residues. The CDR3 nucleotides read TGTGCCACCAGTGACGCCGGGACTAGCGGGAAAAAGGTTTATGAGCAGTTCTTC. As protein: CATSDAGTSGKKVYEQFF.